Below are 6 T cell receptor beta chains sequenced from a single sample in a study of T cell responses to AZD1222 COVID-19 vaccine. Here immunoSEQ multiplex PCR was the method, and the copy in TCRdb shows in-frame clones only, minus some. The table records about 130,000 clones, just under 95% of them present only once. Sequenced material: peripheral blood, taken on day 0 of AZD1222 vaccination. The origin of the receptors is an adult in good health.

The genes are TRBV28 and TRBJ1-1; the D gene is possibly TRBD1 (6 bases). Germline V gene lookup returns CDR1 MDHEN and CDR2 SYDVKM. The CDR3 covers 15 residues. Trimming stripped 1 base from V and 3 bases from J, with 12 bases between. The CDR3 loop reads CASSLSGALYTEAFF. In nucleotides, the CDR3 is TGTGCCAGCAGTTTATCGGGGGCTTTGTACACTGAAGCTTTCTTT.

The rearrangement links TRBV7-9 to TRBJ2-1, with D possibly TRBD2 on 5 matching bases. Deletions cut 6 bases from V and 8 bases from J, with 17 bases between. Germline-derived CDR1 and CDR2 are SEHNR and FQNEAQ (reference sequence). This CDR3 is 14 amino acids long. CDR3 sequence: CASRPPRELDEQFF. The CDR3 nucleotides read TGTGCCAGCAGACCCCCTAGGGAGTTGGATGAGCAGTTCTTC.

The V gene is TRBV4-1, the J gene TRBJ2-1; 7 positions agree with TRBD2. This CDR3 contains 14 residues. CDR1 is MGHRA and CDR2 is YSYEKL in the germline V gene. Trimming at V came to 1 base and at J to 9 bases, leaving 6 bases not matched to a gene. In DNA form, the CDR3 reads TGCGCCAGCAGCCAAGTGGGAGGGCCAGGTGAGCAGTTCTTC. Its translation: CASSQVGGPGEQFF.

The chain couples TRBV11-2 to TRBJ2-1, with unresolved D. Trimming left V 4 bases short and J 6 bases short, with 13 bases between. The CDR3 is made up of 14 amino acids. Germline loops: CDR1 SGHAT, CDR2 FQNNGV. This chain's CDR3 is CASSSAERGNEQFF. Written as DNA, the CDR3 is TGTGCCAGCAGCTCGGCTGAGAGAGGCAATGAGCAGTTCTTC.

The chain has TRBV12-3 or TRBV12-4 and TRBJ1-1; D is possibly TRBD1 (5 bases). The CDR3 length is 13 residues. Trimming cost V 6 bases and J 3 bases, with 11 bases left between them. CDR3: CASSLRGDTEAFF. CDR3 DNA: TGTGCCAGCAGCCTACGAGGGGACACTGAAGCTTTCTTT.

V is TRBV11-2 and J is TRBJ2-1; a weak D match, TRBD1 (6 bases). The CDR3 covers 16 residues. V lost 5 bases and J lost 5, with 19 bases in between. Germline CDR1 and CDR2: SGHAT and FQNNGV. The CDR3 nucleotides read TGTGCCAGCAGCCAAGGCACCGGGACATACAACAATGAGCAGTTCTTC. Encoded protein: CASSQGTGTYNNEQFF.